Listed below are T cell receptor beta chains from one sample, sequenced in a study of T cells in Graves' hyperthyroidism and ophthalmopathy. TCRdb recomputed calls from the multiplex PCR reads with MiXCR, one row per CDR3 protein. The table records around 490,000 distinct CDR3 sequences, about 20% of them present only once. Sequencing used blood. The receptors shown here come from a man aged 35 to 55 with Graves' ophthalmopathy. Both conserved end residues are part of each CDR3. D genes are given only for firm matches. Only some rows state a clone size, as once, few, many or a class for expanded clones.

clone_size j_call d_call v_call cdr3_aa cdr3_nt
once TRBJ2-7 TRBD2 TRBV28 CATLPLKYSGSSYEQYF TGTGCCACCCTCCCCTTGAAATATAGCGGGAGCTCCTACGAGCAGTACTTC
many TRBJ2-3 NA TRBV18 CASSPGGNTQYF TGTGCCAGCTCACCAGGGGGCAATACGCAGTATTTT
NA TRBJ2-3 TRBD1 TRBV12-3/TRBV12-4 CASSLGQGITDTQYF TGTGCCAGCAGTCTGGGACAGGGGATAACAGATACGCAGTATTTT
many TRBJ2-3 NA TRBV5-1 CASSLEQATDTQYF TGCGCCAGCAGCTTGGAACAAGCCACAGATACGCAGTATTTT
few TRBJ2-3 TRBD1 TRBV10-3 CAISSGTGYSTDTQYF TGTGCCATCAGTTCCGGGACAGGGTATTCCACAGATACGCAGTATTTT
NA TRBJ1-2 NA TRBV4-1 CASSQSDGLRGYTF TGCGCCAGCAGCCAATCTGACGGACTTAGAGGCTACACCTTC
few TRBJ2-3 NA TRBV28 CASSPTVAHTQYF TGTGCCAGCAGTCCCACGGTCGCTCATACGCAGTATTTT
few TRBJ1-5 NA TRBV7-9 CASSLGTANHPQHF TGTGCCAGCAGCTTAGGGACGGCTAATCATCCCCAGCATTTT
NA TRBJ2-7 TRBD2 TRBV2 CASSVAGRTWDQYF TGTGCCAGCAGTGTAGCGGGAAGAACGTGGGATCAGTACTTC
many TRBJ2-1 NA TRBV7-9 CASSQNSGSYNEQFF TGTGCCAGCAGCCAAAACTCGGGCTCCTACAATGAGCAGTTCTTC
few TRBJ2-7 NA TRBV10-2 CASSDPRAGLYEQYF TGCGCCAGCAGTGACCCTCGGGCCGGTTTGTACGAGCAGTACTTC
NA TRBJ2-1 NA TRBV3-1 CASRGGINEQFF TGTGCCAGTAGGGGCGGAATCAATGAGCAGTTCTTC
NA TRBJ1-1 NA TRBV5-8 CASSLTVKDTEAFF TGTGCCAGCAGCTTGACGGTGAAGGACACTGAAGCTTTCTTT
many TRBJ2-3 TRBD2 TRBV2 CASSGTRRGDTQYF TGTGCCAGCAGCGGGACTAGACGGGGAGATACGCAGTATTTT
NA TRBJ1-6 NA TRBV30 CAWSGRAGKSPLHF TGTGCCTGGAGTGGGAGGGCAGGGAAATCACCCCTCCACTTT
NA TRBJ2-3 NA TRBV30 CAWISKSTDTQYF TGTGCCTGGATTAGTAAGAGCACAGATACGCAGTATTTT
NA TRBJ1-1 NA TRBV14 CASSLRNRADTEAFF TGTGCCAGCAGCCTTCGTAACAGGGCTGACACTGAAGCTTTCTTT
NA TRBJ2-5 TRBD1 TRBV24-1 CATSDRDTGQETQYF TGTGCCACCAGCGACAGGGACACCGGGCAAGAGACCCAGTACTTC
few TRBJ1-5 NA TRBV19 CASTTGWSNQPQHF TGTGCCAGTACAACCGGCTGGAGCAATCAGCCCCAGCATTTT
NA TRBJ2-1 NA TRBV20-1 CSASGTDDSYNEQFF TGCAGTGCTTCCGGGACCGACGACTCCTACAATGAGCAGTTCTTC
NA TRBJ1-2 TRBD1 TRBV20-1 CSARVEQGAPGYGYTF TGCAGTGCTAGAGTCGAACAGGGGGCGCCTGGCTATGGCTACACCTTC
NA TRBJ2-7 TRBD2 TRBV30 CAWTSLGLAHEQYF TGTGCCTGGACCTCTTTGGGACTAGCTCACGAGCAGTACTTC
many TRBJ2-3 TRBD2 TRBV20-1 CSALQAGAGNTQYF TGCAGTGCTTTACAAGCGGGAGCTGGTAATACGCAGTATTTT
few TRBJ1-2 NA TRBV6-5 CASSYSWGAENGYTF TGTGCCAGCAGTTACTCGTGGGGCGCAGAAAATGGCTACACCTTC
many TRBJ2-1 TRBD2 TRBV2 CASSEELAGSLYNEQFF TGTGCCAGCAGTGAAGAACTAGCGGGGAGCCTATACAATGAGCAGTTCTTC
few TRBJ1-1 NA TRBV6-1 CASSSGTPTAEAFF TGTGCCAGCAGCTCCGGGACTCCGACCGCTGAAGCTTTCTTT
few TRBJ1-2 TRBD1 TRBV29-1 CSVSTAGGGYGYTF TGCAGCGTTTCAACCGCAGGGGGCGGCTATGGCTACACCTTC
NA TRBJ2-5 TRBD2 TRBV7-2 CASSQNAGGRETQYF TGTGCCAGCAGCCAAAACGCGGGGGGGCGAGAGACCCAGTACTTC
many TRBJ2-5 NA TRBV7-2 CASSLAPGKTQYF TGTGCCAGCAGCTTAGCCCCCGGGAAGACCCAGTACTTC
few TRBJ2-3 NA TRBV9 CASSVGGPVDTQYF TGTGCCAGCAGCGTAGGTGGGCCCGTAGATACGCAGTATTTT
many TRBJ2-4 NA TRBV28 CASSSSLAKNIQYF TGTGCCAGCAGTTCTTCATTAGCCAAAAACATTCAGTACTTC
NA TRBJ1-3 NA TRBV20-1 CSASPRVFGNTIYF TGCAGTGCCTCCCCGAGGGTGTTCGGAAACACCATATATTTT
NA TRBJ2-7 TRBD1 TRBV4-2 CASSQERADRAGEQYF TGTGCCAGCAGCCAAGAGAGGGCGGACAGGGCGGGCGAGCAGTACTTC
NA TRBJ2-2 NA TRBV12-3/TRBV12-4 CASKPVNTGELFF TGTGCCAGCAAGCCTGTTAACACCGGGGAGCTGTTTTTT
few TRBJ1-2 NA TRBV7-3 CASSLGGGENYGYTF TGTGCCAGCAGCTTAGGAGGGGGAGAAAACTATGGCTACACCTTC
few TRBJ1-2 NA TRBV7-6 CASSLGTGSGYTF TGTGCCAGCAGCTTAGGAACAGGGAGTGGCTACACCTTC
NA TRBJ1-2 TRBD1 TRBV6-1 CASRDDRAYGYTF TGTGCCAGCAGGGACGACAGGGCTTATGGCTACACCTTC
many TRBJ2-3 NA TRBV7-2 CASSLLTSTDTQYF TGTGCCAGCAGCTTATTAACTAGCACAGATACGCAGTATTTT
few TRBJ2-7 NA TRBV12-5 CASGLATGPTLYEQYF TGTGCTAGTGGTTTGGCTACGGGACCGACCCTCTACGAGCAGTACTTC
few TRBJ2-5 NA TRBV7-6 CASSPRTTFQETQYF TGTGCCAGCAGCCCACGGACCACGTTCCAAGAGACCCAGTACTTC
few TRBJ2-5 TRBD2 TRBV30 CACLPGLGGKQTQYF TGTGCCTGCCTCCCTGGACTAGGAGGCAAACAGACCCAGTACTTC
many TRBJ1-4 NA TRBV13 CASRRTTDTVEKLFF TGTGCCAGCAGACGAACGACAGATACTGTGGAAAAACTGTTTTTT
NA TRBJ2-7 NA TRBV20-1 CSATHNYEQYF TGCAGTGCTACTCATAATTACGAGCAGTACTTC
many TRBJ1-1 NA TRBV11-1 CASSLGPGGAFF TGTGCCAGCAGCTTAGGCCCCGGAGGAGCTTTCTTT
few TRBJ1-1 TRBD1 TRBV6-2/TRBV6-3 CASSYSWGQGVEAFF TGTGCCAGCAGTTACTCATGGGGCCAGGGGGTTGAAGCTTTCTTT
NA TRBJ2-1 TRBD2 TRBV5-1 CASSSTGTSGGAQYNEQFF TGCGCCAGCAGCTCCACCGGGACTAGCGGGGGGGCACAATACAATGAGCAGTTCTTC
NA TRBJ2-1 TRBD2 TRBV4-1 CASSQARSGGVNEQFF TGCGCCAGCAGCCAGGCGCGTAGCGGGGGGGTGAATGAGCAGTTCTTC
few TRBJ1-2 NA TRBV18 CASSPDQTTLGYTF TGTGCCAGCTCACCAGACCAAACGACTCTTGGCTACACCTTC
many TRBJ2-1 NA TRBV7-2 CASSPGRTGNEQFF TGTGCCAGCAGCCCTGGTCGGACGGGGAATGAGCAGTTCTTC
many TRBJ1-1 NA TRBV11-1 CASSHYGGSEAFF TGTGCCAGCAGCCACTACGGCGGCTCTGAAGCTTTCTTT
NA TRBJ2-1 NA TRBV6-1 CASRDMYNEQFF TGTGCCAGCAGAGACATGTACAATGAGCAGTTCTTC
many TRBJ1-5 NA TRBV7-8 CASGGNQPQHF TGTGCCAGCGGGGGTAATCAGCCCCAGCATTTT
many TRBJ2-7 TRBD2 TRBV9 CASSQGLAEPREQYF TGTGCCAGCAGCCAAGGACTAGCGGAGCCTCGGGAGCAGTACTTC
NA TRBJ2-1 TRBD2 TRBV19 CASTGLAGDPLSYNEQFF TGTGCCAGTACCGGACTAGCGGGAGACCCCCTTTCCTACAATGAGCAGTTCTTC
few TRBJ2-5 NA TRBV14 CASSPRFGTRGEETQYF TGTGCCAGCAGTCCTCGGTTCGGGACTCGTGGGGAAGAGACCCAGTACTTC
NA TRBJ1-1 NA TRBV19 CASSMEQFTEAFF TGTGCCAGTAGTATGGAACAGTTCACTGAAGCTTTCTTT
NA TRBJ1-5 NA TRBV30 CAWSVPGVSNQPQHF TGTGCCTGGAGTGTACCAGGGGTGAGCAATCAGCCCCAGCATTTT
few TRBJ1-1 NA TRBV29-1 CSVVANTEAFF TGCAGCGTTGTAGCGAACACTGAAGCTTTCTTT
few TRBJ1-2 NA TRBV20-1 CSAPAGYGYTF TGCAGTGCCCCCGCGGGATATGGCTACACCTTC